The present entry profiles one T cell receptor beta chain with its context. The CDR3 runs to 16 residues. Germline CDR1 reads MNHNY; CDR2 reads SVGAGI (reference sequence). V lost 6 bases to trimming and J lost 6 bases; unmatched junction nucleotides: 13. In the authors' workflow: Estimated nucleated cell counts came from reference gene primer amplification. Using immunoSEQ multiplex PCR, the repertoire was profiled, and TCRdb retains in-frame clones only, with some absent. V, J and clone size were drawn from that table, and D and trimming were deduced from the DNA. The table has 150,000 to 200,000 clones, approximately 87% seen once. This specimen belongs to a study of blood T cell repertoires in COVID-19. About the research overall: Whether acute or convalescent, the COVID-19 samples came from the United States, Italy and Spain. T cells, B-cell-depleted T cells, or PBMCs supplied cDNA or gDNA.

Sequenced sample: peripheral blood. This chain joins TRBV6-6 and TRBJ2-2; TRBD2 aligns across 7 bases. The source is a woman under 30 who had recovered from COVID-19. The CDR3 DNA reads as TGTGCCAGCAGCATAACTGGGAGGGAGGCCGCCGGGGAGCTGTTTTTT. Its protein is CASSITGREAAGELFF.